These 20 T cell receptor beta chains share one sample of origin, sequenced in a study of CD8 T cells in Susac syndrome. Reverse transcription of roughly 0.45 to 1 ug RNA used random hexamers. TCRdb ran MiXCR on the immunoSEQ multiplex PCR reads and lists one entry per CDR3 protein. The sample lists under 200,000 distinct CDR3 sequences; 85% to 95% were seen once. The sequencing sample was made of CD4+ T cells from PBMCs. Receptor source: a human donor in good health.

The chain combines TRBV18 with TRBJ2-1; TRBD1 agrees at 8 bases. Germline V CDR1 and CDR2: KGHSH, LQKENI. This CDR3 is built from 14 residues. V lost 3 bases and J lost 5; bases outside the gene matches: 3. The CDR3 coding sequence is TGTGCCAGCTCACCGCCGACAGGGGACAATGAGCAGTTCTTC. This sequence encodes CASSPPTGDNEQFF.

The rearrangement joins TRBV18 to TRBJ1-6, with D possibly TRBD1 on 6 matching bases. Germline V gene lookup returns CDR1 KGHSH and CDR2 LQKENI. This CDR3 contains 15 residues. V was cut by 2 bases and J by 6 bases, with 11 bases left in between. This CDR3 reads CASSPGQGSNSPLHF. For the CDR3, the DNA is TGTGCCAGCTCACCAGGGCAGGGGAGTAATTCACCCCTCCACTTT.

V gene TRBV15 combines with J gene TRBJ2-7; no clear D. Germline V gene lookup returns CDR1 LNHNV and CDR2 YYDKDF (reference sequence). The CDR3 has 13 amino acids. Trimming took off 0 bases at V and 3 bases at J, with 6 bases between the two ends. The CDR3 bases are TGTGCCACCAGCAGAGATCAAGGCTACGAGCAGTACGTC. Translation gives CATSRDQGYEQYV.

CDR3 sequence (DNA): TGTGCCAGCAGGCCGGGCACAGATACGCAGTATTTT. This gives the protein CASRPGTDTQYF. The chain is built from TRBV12-3 or TRBV12-4 and TRBJ2-3; D remains unclear. This CDR3 has 12 amino acids. The V and J ends lost 6 bases and 1 base respectively, with 5 bases between them.

The rearrangement joins TRBV7-2 to TRBJ1-1; D unclear. This CDR3 has 14 amino acids. Germline assignment: CDR1 SGHTA and CDR2 FQGNSA. Trimming shortened V by 7 bases and J by 1 base, and 13 bases separated the two germline ends. The CDR3 region is CASTLSRPNTEAFF. CDR3 DNA sequence: TGTGCCAGCACCCTTTCTCGGCCGAACACTGAAGCTTTCTTT.

The V gene is TRBV18, the J gene TRBJ2-7; 9 bases are a match to TRBD1. Looked up from germline, CDR1 is KGHSH and CDR2 is LQKENI. The trim removed 1 base at V and 5 bases at J, leaving 12 bases unmatched. The CDR3 is 17 residues long. The DNA for the CDR3 is TGTGCCAGCTCACCACTAAGGCAAGGGACAGGGTCAAACGAGCAGTACGTC. Translating gives CASSPLRQGTGSNEQYV.

This clonotype appeared once. The rearrangement uses TRBV15 and TRBJ2-5, with D perhaps given as TRBD1 or TRBD2 (7 bases each). Between the trimmed V and J ends, which lost 6 bases and 2 bases, there was a span of 22 bases. The germline V gene has CDR1 LNHNV and CDR2 YYDKDF (reference sequence). The CDR3 has 17 residues. In DNA, the CDR3 is TGTGCCACCAGGGTCGGGGAGGGGGCAGAACTTCAAGAGACCCAGTACTTC. As protein: CATRVGEGAELQETQYF. The full variable domain, its missing parts supplied by reference TRBV15 and TRBJ2-5, is DAMVIQNPRYQVTQFGKPVTLSCSQTLNHNVMYWYQQKSSQAPKLLFHYYDKDFNNEADTPDNFQSRRPNTSFCFLDIRSPGLGDTAMYLCATRVGEGAELQETQYFGPGTRLLVL.

The rearrangement links TRBV20-1 to TRBJ2-5; D possibly corresponds to TRBD2 (5 bases). Germline loops: CDR1 DFQATT, CDR2 SNEGSKA (reference sequence). The CDR3 has 15 residues. The V end was cut by 0 bases, the J end by 5 bases, with 16 bases between. The CDR3 coding sequence is TGCAGTGCTAGAGATACCCTACAAGGCGGGGAGACCCAGTACTTC. Amino acid sequence: CSARDTLQGGETQYF.

This chain links TRBV18 with TRBJ1-1, with unresolved D. V lost 4 bases and J lost 11, with 11 bases in between. Germline CDR1 is KGHSH and CDR2 is LQKENI. The CDR3 totals 11 residues. In nucleotides, the CDR3 is TGTGCCAGCTCACAGGAGAATTTGGCTTTCTTT. The encoded protein is CASSQENLAFF.

Here the CDR3 DNA reads TGCGCCAGCAGCGGGACGGTCAACTCCTACGAGCAGTACTTC. Protein: CASSGTVNSYEQYF. The rearrangement uses TRBV5-1 and TRBJ2-7; possibly TRBD1 or TRBD2 for D (5 bases each). Looked up from germline, CDR1 is SGHRS and CDR2 is YFSETQ. CDR3 length: 14 residues. The V gene lost 4 bases and the J gene lost 0 bases, with 11 bases spanning the gap.

The chain is built from TRBV10-3 and TRBJ2-1, with TRBD2 matching 7 bases. Looked up from germline, CDR1 is ENHRY and CDR2 is SYGVKD. The CDR3 is made up of 11 amino acids. With V trimmed by 10 bases and J by 8 bases, 5 bases remained unmatched. In DNA, the CDR3 is TGTGCCACGGGGAGGGCCGATGAGCAGTTCTTC. This codes for CATGRADEQFF.

The J gene is TRBJ1-1, the V gene TRBV20-1, with D perhaps matching TRBD1 (6 bases). Per germline, CDR1 DFQATT and CDR2 SNEGSKA (reference sequence). V lost 6 bases and J 1 base, leaving 12 bases between the germline ends. This CDR3 contains 13 residues. DNA of the CDR3: TGCAGTGCGCCTCGACAGGCGAACACTGAAGCTTTCTTT. Protein: CSAPRQANTEAFF.

This sequence joins TRBV20-1 and TRBJ1-2, with D unclear. Germline CDR1 reads DFQATT; CDR2 reads SNEGSKA (reference sequence). The CDR3 consists of 10 residues. V was shortened by 6 bases and J by 7 bases, with 9 bases between the two germline ends. The CDR3 DNA reads TGCAGTGCAAGGACGGCTGGCTACACCTTC. It encodes CSARTAGYTF.

The chain uses TRBV7-6 and TRBJ2-3, with D perhaps given as TRBD1 or TRBD2 (5 bases each). V was cut by 3 bases and J by 0 bases, with 16 bases left in between. This CDR3 has 17 residues. Germline V gene sequence: CDR1 SGHVS, CDR2 FNYEAQ. CDR3 coding DNA: TGTGCCAGCAGCTTCGGGGTGGGGCAACCTAGCACAGATACGCAGTATTTT. Translating it yields CASSFGVGQPSTDTQYF.

This sequence joins TRBV2 and TRBJ2-7, with D possibly matching TRBD1 (5 bases). Trimming removed 6 bases from V and 6 bases from J, with 18 bases in between. This CDR3 has 14 residues. Germline V gene sequence: CDR1 SNHLY, CDR2 FYNNEI. The CDR3 nucleotides read TGTGCCAGCAGGAAAGACAGTCCGACTGCCGAGCAGTACGTC. Translating it yields CASRKDSPTAEQYV.

This sequence joins TRBV29-1 and TRBJ1-3; D call uncertain. From germline, CDR1 is SQVTM and CDR2 ANQGSEA. Trimming removed 6 bases at V and 0 bases at J, with 9 bases between. This CDR3 has 13 residues. The CDR3 sequence is CSVLPSSGNTIYF. CDR3 DNA sequence: TGCAGCGTCCTCCCGTCCTCTGGAAACACCATATATTTT.

The genes are TRBV12-3 or TRBV12-4 and TRBJ1-5; D perhaps matches TRBD1 (5 bases). The CDR3 contains 13 residues. Trimming pared 8 bases from V and 1 base from J, leaving 9 bases between. In DNA, the CDR3 is TGTGCCAGCTGCCGACAGAGCAATCAGCCCCAGCATTTT. It yields the protein CASCRQSNQPQHF.

This clonotype was seen a single time. V is TRBV10-3 and J is TRBJ2-1, with TRBD2 matching over 7 bases. The CDR3 spans 18 residues. Unmatched junction bases numbered 9, after V lost 1 base and J lost 0 bases. Germline V gives CDR1 ENHRY, CDR2 SYGVKD. The CDR3 DNA reads TGTGCCATCAGTGAGTTTGCATCGGGCGGGAGCTCCTACAATGAGCAGTTCTTC. It translates to CAISEFASGGSSYNEQFF.

V gene TRBV20-1 combines with J gene TRBJ1-5; the D gene is possibly TRBD1 (5 bases). V lost 2 bases and J 4 bases, leaving 12 bases between the germline ends. Germline CDR1 DFQATT, CDR2 SNEGSKA (reference sequence). The CDR3 length is 14 residues. The chain's CDR3 is CSARWGNRNQPQHF. In DNA, the CDR3 is TGCAGTGCTAGATGGGGGAATAGGAATCAGCCCCAGCATTTT.

This chain joins TRBV5-1 and TRBJ1-4; D gene uncertain. Trimming cost V 2 bases and J 4 bases, with 9 bases left between them. The length of the CDR3 is 14 residues. CDR1 SGHRS and CDR2 YFSETQ come from the germline V gene. The CDR3 is CASSFRPGNEKLFF. In nucleotides, the CDR3 is TGCGCCAGCAGCTTTCGGCCGGGTAATGAAAAACTGTTTTTT.